These T cell receptor beta chains were read from a single sample in a study of technical replicates of blood from several donors. Data came from immunoSEQ multiplex PCR; TCRdb stores just in-frame clones and leaves some out. The sample gives some 80,000 clones, approximately 90% of which show up once; 0.27% is in the top ten. Sample: T cells isolated from PBMCs. These receptors were taken from a human donor in good health. Each CDR3 is given with its conserved first and last residue. A D gene is named only where the DNA matches it firmly. Some rows mark clone size as missing; the rest say once, few, many or name a class of expanded clone.

- | TRBJ2-2 | TRBV7-9 | TRBD1 | TGTGCCAGCAGCTCGTCACAGGGGAATCCCGGGGAGCTGTTTTTT | CASSSSQGNPGELFF
- | TRBJ2-7 | TRBV6-6 | - | TGTGCCAGCAGTTACGGGGACTCCGAGCAGTACTTC | CASSYGDSEQYF
few | TRBJ2-1 | TRBV27 | TRBD2 | TGTGCCAGCAGTTGGACTAGCGGGAGGGCTAATGAGCAGTTCTTC | CASSWTSGRANEQFF
- | TRBJ1-1 | TRBV5-1 | TRBD1 | TGCGCCAGCAGCCCCTATCTCCAGGGGGCGAGCACTGAAGCTTTCTTT | CASSPYLQGASTEAFF
- | TRBJ2-3 | TRBV5-4 | - | TGTGCCAGCAGCTCTGTTTTCACAGATACGCAGTATTTT | CASSSVFTDTQYF
- | TRBJ2-7 | TRBV19 | TRBD1 | TGTGCCAGTAGTATAGTCGGGACAGGGGACGAGCAGTACTTC | CASSIVGTGDEQYF
- | TRBJ2-7 | TRBV18 | TRBD2 | TGTGCCAGCTCACCACGCGGAGCGGGGGGCGTGTACGAGCAGTACTTC | CASSPRGAGGVYEQYF
- | TRBJ2-5 | TRBV5-4 | TRBD1 | TGTGCCAGCAACGCCGGGACAGGGTCGGGGACCCAGTACTTC | CASNAGTGSGTQYF
- | TRBJ2-7 | TRBV19 | - | TGTGCCAGTAGTATAAGTAATTTCGGCGAGCAGTACTTC | CASSISNFGEQYF
few | TRBJ1-5 | TRBV19 | TRBD1 | TGTGCCACAAAGGGACAGGGGACAGGTTATGGTTGGCAGCCCCAGCATTTT | CATKGQGTGYGWQPQHF
- | TRBJ1-2 | TRBV19 | TRBD1 | TGTGCCAGTAGTAACTCCCGACAGGGCAATGGTGGCTACACCTTC | CASSNSRQGNGGYTF
- | TRBJ2-7 | TRBV4-1 | - | TGCGCCAGCAGCCCCCGGGTCGGGAGAGGCGACGAGCAGTACTTC | CASSPRVGRGDEQYF
few | TRBJ1-1 | TRBV2 | TRBD1 | TGTGCCAGCAGTGAGGGGACAGCAACTGAAGCTTTCTTT | CASSEGTATEAFF
- | TRBJ2-3 | TRBV30 | - | TGTGCCGCGATCTCCGGGGGGCGGACAGATACGCAGTATTTT | CAAISGGRTDTQYF
- | TRBJ2-7 | TRBV5-1 | - | TGCGCCAGCAGCTTGGACGGGGGTTGGTTCGAGCAGTACTTC | CASSLDGGWFEQYF
- | TRBJ1-4 | TRBV11-2 | - | TGTGCCAGCAGCTGGGCCCCTTCAGAAAAAAAACTGTTTTTT | CASSWAPSEKKLFF
- | TRBJ1-5 | TRBV19 | - | TGTGCCAGTAGTATGGAAACAGGGAAGTATCAGCCCCAGCATTTT | CASSMETGKYQPQHF
- | TRBJ2-5 | TRBV27 | TRBD1 | TGTGCCAGCAGTACCGGGACAGACGAGACCCAGTACTTC | CASSTGTDETQYF
- | TRBJ1-2 | TRBV7-8 | TRBD1 | TGTGCCAGCAGCGCCACGACAGGGGGCTATGGCTACACCTTC | CASSATTGGYGYTF
few | TRBJ1-1 | TRBV4-1 | - | TGCGCCAGCAGCCACGAGCTCGAAGCTTTCTTT | CASSHELEAFF
few | TRBJ2-1 | TRBV29-1 | TRBD1 | TGCAGCGCCGACCTCGGGACAGTAAGGAATGAGCAGTTCTTC | CSADLGTVRNEQFF
- | TRBJ2-1 | TRBV11-2 | TRBD2 | TGTGCCAGCAGCCGGACTAGCGGGAGGGTTAGTTCCTACAATGAGCAGTTCTTC | CASSRTSGRVSSYNEQFF
- | TRBJ1-6 | TRBV2 | - | TGTGCCAGCAGCCCCTTCCCCCCGACAGCTCCTATCAATTCACCCCTCCACTTT | CASSPFPPTAPINSPLHF
- | TRBJ2-5 | TRBV7-2 | - | TGTGCCAGCAGCTTTCTCGGGGAAGGGGAGACCCAGTACTTC | CASSFLGEGETQYF
- | TRBJ2-3 | TRBV19 | - | TGTGCCAGTAGTAGAGTCACAGGGAACACAGATACGCAGTATTTT | CASSRVTGNTDTQYF
- | TRBJ1-4 | TRBV4-1 | TRBD1 | TGCGCCAGCAGCCCCGACAGGGATTGGGAAAAACTGTTTTTT | CASSPDRDWEKLFF
- | TRBJ1-5 | TRBV10-3 | - | TGTGCCATCAGTGAGCGGACAGATAGCAATCAGCCCCAGCATTTT | CAISERTDSNQPQHF
- | TRBJ2-7 | TRBV2 | TRBD1 | TGTGCCAGCTCACGGGACAGGGAGTCCTACGAGCAGTACTTC | CASSRDRESYEQYF
- | TRBJ2-3 | TRBV7-9 | - | TGTGCCAGCAGCCTCTTACTTGCAGATACGCAGTATTTT | CASSLLLADTQYF
- | TRBJ1-5 | TRBV7-6 | - | TGTGCCAGCAGCCGGGACACGGGGTACAGGCCCCAGCATTTT | CASSRDTGYRPQHF
- | TRBJ2-3 | TRBV9 | TRBD2 | TGTGCCAGCAGCGTAGTGTCTAGCGGGGGGAAGATCACAGATACGCAGTATTTT | CASSVVSSGGKITDTQYF
- | TRBJ2-2 | TRBV27 | TRBD1 | TGTGCCAGCAGTTTTGTCTTGGGGACAGGGCTTAACCCCGGGGAGCTGTTTTTT | CASSFVLGTGLNPGELFF
- | TRBJ1-2 | TRBV5-1 | - | TGCGCCAGCAGCTTAGAGGGCAGGGGATTCTCTGGCTACACCTTC | CASSLEGRGFSGYTF
- | TRBJ1-2 | TRBV10-3 | - | TGTGCCATCAGTGAGGGGACAAGTAACACCTTC | CAISEGTSNTF
- | TRBJ2-3 | TRBV6-1 | - | TGTGCCAGCAGTGAAGCGACGGGGTTTGATACGCAGTATTTT | CASSEATGFDTQYF
- | TRBJ1-2 | TRBV2 | TRBD1 | TGTGCCAGCAGTGAAGTTGGACAGGGAAGCTATGGCTACACCTTC | CASSEVGQGSYGYTF
- | TRBJ2-1 | TRBV19 | TRBD1 | TGTGCCAGTAGTACCCGAAGCCTTACAGGGGCCCTCTTCAATGAGCAGTTCTTC | CASSTRSLTGALFNEQFF
- | TRBJ2-7 | TRBV5-1 | TRBD2 | TGCGCCAGCAGCTGGACTAGCGGGAGAGCCTACGAGCAGTACTTC | CASSWTSGRAYEQYF
- | TRBJ2-7 | TRBV27 | TRBD1 | TGTGCCAGCAGTTTATCGGGGACAGGGAAGGGCTACGAGCAGTACTTC | CASSLSGTGKGYEQYF
few | TRBJ2-2 | TRBV29-1 | - | TGCAGCGTTGAGGTGACAGTGAACACCGGGGAGCTGTTTTTT | CSVEVTVNTGELFF
- | TRBJ1-1 | TRBV11-2 | - | TGTGCCAGCAGCTCCATTGCAGGGGTTCGAATGAACACTGAAGCTTTCTTT | CASSSIAGVRMNTEAFF
- | TRBJ2-5 | TRBV10-2 | TRBD1 | TGCGCCAGCAGTGGAGGACAGGTTGAGACCCAGTACTTC | CASSGGQVETQYF
- | TRBJ2-3 | TRBV4-2 | TRBD2 | TGTGCCAGCAGCCAAGATCGCAGCGGGGGGCCAGGTACGCAGTATTTT | CASSQDRSGGPGTQYF
- | TRBJ2-7 | TRBV28 | - | TGTGCCAGCACCATAGGACAGACCTACGAGCAGTACTTC | CASTIGQTYEQYF
- | TRBJ2-3 | TRBV21-1 | - | TGTGCCAGCAGCCCAAAGAGGGAGTCCACAGATACGCAGTATTTT | CASSPKRESTDTQYF
- | TRBJ1-4 | TRBV5-1 | TRBD1 | TGCGCCAGCAGCTCAAGGGGGACAGGGGGCACTGCCGCAACTAATGAAAAACTGTTTTTT | CASSSRGTGGTAATNEKLFF
- | TRBJ2-7 | TRBV9 | - | TGTGCCAGCAGCTCAGTGGAGGGTCCCTACGAGCAGTACTTC | CASSSVEGPYEQYF
- | TRBJ2-1 | TRBV28 | TRBD2 | TGTGCCAGCACTCGACTAGCGGACTACAATGAGCAGTTCTTC | CASTRLADYNEQFF
once | TRBJ2-7 | TRBV2 | - | TGTGCCAGCAGTAACCGGGGGGCTAAGCTAGCGAGTTTATCGAACTTC | CASSNRGAKLASLSNF
- | TRBJ2-3 | TRBV15 | - | TGTGCCACCAGCAGCGGGTCGGGACTTAGCGCAGATACGCAGTATTTT | CATSSGSGLSADTQYF
once | TRBJ1-1 | TRBV27 | - | TGTGCCAGCAGTTTCTTTCCGGCAGGGCTATATGGTGAAGCTTTCTTT | CASSFFPAGLYGEAFF
- | TRBJ2-7 | TRBV5-4 | - | TGTGCCAGCAGCTTCCAGGGGCTCGGAACGGAGCAGTACTTC | CASSFQGLGTEQYF
- | TRBJ2-5 | TRBV19 | - | TGTGCCAGTAGGCGGAGCAACCAAGAGACCCAGTACTTC | CASRRSNQETQYF
- | TRBJ2-1 | TRBV6-5 | - | TGTGCCAGCAGTTACTCCCCCAGTAACTCCTACAATGAGCAGTTCTTC | CASSYSPSNSYNEQFF
- | TRBJ2-1 | TRBV29-1 | - | TGCAGCGTGGCCGGGACATCGCCCAATGAGCAGTTCTTC | CSVAGTSPNEQFF
- | TRBJ2-7 | TRBV14 | TRBD2 | TGTGCCAGTTCGGGACTATCAACCGAGCAGTACTTC | CASSGLSTEQYF
- | TRBJ1-1 | TRBV5-1 | TRBD1 | TGCGCCAGCAGCTTGGACGACAGGGACACTGAAGCTTTCTTT | CASSLDDRDTEAFF
- | TRBJ2-1 | TRBV7-9 | TRBD1 | TGTGCCAGCAGCGAAGGACAGGGGGCGGAAAATGAGCAGTTCTTC | CASSEGQGAENEQFF